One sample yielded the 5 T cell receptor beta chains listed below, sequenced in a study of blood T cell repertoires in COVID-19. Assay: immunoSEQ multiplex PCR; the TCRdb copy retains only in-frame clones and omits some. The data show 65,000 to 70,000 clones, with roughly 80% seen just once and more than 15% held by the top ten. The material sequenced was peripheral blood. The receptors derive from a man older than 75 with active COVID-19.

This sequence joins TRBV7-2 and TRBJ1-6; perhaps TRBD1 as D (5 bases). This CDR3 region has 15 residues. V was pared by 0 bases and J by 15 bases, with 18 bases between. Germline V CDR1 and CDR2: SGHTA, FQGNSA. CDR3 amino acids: CASSLAGAGLGGLHF. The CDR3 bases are TGTGCCAGCAGCTTAGCAGGGGCAGGCCTGGGGGGCCTCCACTTT.

CDR3 coding DNA: TGTGCCAGCAGCTTCCGGGACAGCAAAGAGACCCAGTACTTC. This gives the protein CASSFRDSKETQYF. The rearrangement uses TRBV7-2 and TRBJ2-5; TRBD1 matches 7 bases. Per germline, CDR1 SGHTA and CDR2 FQGNSA. The CDR3 length is 14 residues. V was clipped by 3 bases and J by 3 bases; unmatched bases: 4.

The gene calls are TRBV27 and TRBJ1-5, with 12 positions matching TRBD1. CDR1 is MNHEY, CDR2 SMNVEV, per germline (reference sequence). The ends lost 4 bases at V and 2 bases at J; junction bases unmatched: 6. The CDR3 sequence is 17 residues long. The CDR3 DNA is TGTGCCAGCAGTTCAAGGGACAGGGGGCTTCGCAATCAGCCCCAGCATTTT. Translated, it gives CASSSRDRGLRNQPQHF.

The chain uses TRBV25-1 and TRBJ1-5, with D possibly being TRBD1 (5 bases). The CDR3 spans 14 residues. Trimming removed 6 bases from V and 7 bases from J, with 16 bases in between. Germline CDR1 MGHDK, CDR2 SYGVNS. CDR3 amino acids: CASRQSGTQQPQHF. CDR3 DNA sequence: TGTGCCAGCAGACAGTCAGGGACTCAGCAGCCCCAGCATTTT.

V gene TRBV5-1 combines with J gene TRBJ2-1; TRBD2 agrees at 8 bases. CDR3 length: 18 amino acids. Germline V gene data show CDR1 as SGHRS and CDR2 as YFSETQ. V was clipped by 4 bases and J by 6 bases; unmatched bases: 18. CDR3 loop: CASSVFLSSGKKTNEQFF. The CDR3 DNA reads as TGCGCCAGCAGCGTTTTCTTGAGTAGCGGGAAAAAGACCAATGAGCAGTTCTTC.